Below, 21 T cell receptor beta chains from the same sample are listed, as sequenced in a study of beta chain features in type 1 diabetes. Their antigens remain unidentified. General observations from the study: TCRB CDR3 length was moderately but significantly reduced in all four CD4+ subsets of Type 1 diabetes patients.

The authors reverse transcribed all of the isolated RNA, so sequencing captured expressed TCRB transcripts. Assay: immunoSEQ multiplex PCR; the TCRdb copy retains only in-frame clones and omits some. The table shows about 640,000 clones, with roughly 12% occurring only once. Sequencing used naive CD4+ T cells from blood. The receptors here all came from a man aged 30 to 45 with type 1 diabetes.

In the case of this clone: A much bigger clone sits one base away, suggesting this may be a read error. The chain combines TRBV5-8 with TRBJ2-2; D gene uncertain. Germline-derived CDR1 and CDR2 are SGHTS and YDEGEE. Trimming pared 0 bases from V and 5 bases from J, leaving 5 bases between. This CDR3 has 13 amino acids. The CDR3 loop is CASSLERTGELFF. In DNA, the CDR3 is TGTGCCAGCAGCTTGGAGAGAACCGGGGAGCTGTTTTTT.

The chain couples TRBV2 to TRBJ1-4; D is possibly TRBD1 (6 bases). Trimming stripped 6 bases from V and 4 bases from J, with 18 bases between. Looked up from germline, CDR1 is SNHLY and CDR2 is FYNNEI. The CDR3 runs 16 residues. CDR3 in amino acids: CASRTGRTESNEKLFF. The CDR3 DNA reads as TGTGCCAGCAGGACAGGAAGGACAGAGAGTAATGAAAAACTGTTTTTT.

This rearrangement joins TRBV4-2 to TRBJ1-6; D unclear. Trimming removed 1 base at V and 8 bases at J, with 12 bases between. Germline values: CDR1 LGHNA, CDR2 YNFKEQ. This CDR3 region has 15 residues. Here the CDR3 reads CASSQGGIEDSPLHF. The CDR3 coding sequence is TGTGCCAGCAGCCAAGGAGGGATTGAGGATTCACCCCTCCACTTT.

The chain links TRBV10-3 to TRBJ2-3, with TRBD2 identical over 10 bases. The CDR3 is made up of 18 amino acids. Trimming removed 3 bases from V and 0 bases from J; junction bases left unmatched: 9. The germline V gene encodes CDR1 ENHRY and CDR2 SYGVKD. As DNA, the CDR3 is TGTGCCATCAGTGATACCGGGACTAGCGCCTCTAGCACAGATACGCAGTATTTT. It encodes CAISDTGTSASSTDTQYF.

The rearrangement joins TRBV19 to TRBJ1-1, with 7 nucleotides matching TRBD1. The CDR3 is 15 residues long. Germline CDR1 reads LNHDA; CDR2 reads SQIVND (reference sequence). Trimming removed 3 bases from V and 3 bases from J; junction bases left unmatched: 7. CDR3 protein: CASSMKGTVYTEAFF. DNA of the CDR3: TGTGCCAGTAGTATGAAAGGGACAGTGTACACTGAAGCTTTCTTT.

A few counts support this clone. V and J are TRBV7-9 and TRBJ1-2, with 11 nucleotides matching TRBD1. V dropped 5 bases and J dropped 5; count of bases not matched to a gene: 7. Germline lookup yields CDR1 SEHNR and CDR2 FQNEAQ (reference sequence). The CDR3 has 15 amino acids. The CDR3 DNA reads TGTGCCAGCAGCCCTCGGACAGGGGGCGATTATGGCTACACCTTC. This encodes CASSPRTGGDYGYTF.

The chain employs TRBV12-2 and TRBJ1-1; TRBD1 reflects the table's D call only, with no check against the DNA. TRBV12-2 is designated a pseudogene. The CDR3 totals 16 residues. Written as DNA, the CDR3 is TGTGCAAGTCGCTTAGGGCCCTACAGGGGAAGCACTGAAGCTTTCTTT. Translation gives CASRLGPYRGSTEAFF.

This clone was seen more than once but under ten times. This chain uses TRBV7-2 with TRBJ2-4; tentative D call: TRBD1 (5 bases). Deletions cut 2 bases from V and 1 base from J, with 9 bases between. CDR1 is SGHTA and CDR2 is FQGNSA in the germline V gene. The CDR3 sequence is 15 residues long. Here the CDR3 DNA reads TGTGCCAGCAGCTTATGGGGCGCGGCCAAAAACATTCAGTACTTC. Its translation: CASSLWGAAKNIQYF.

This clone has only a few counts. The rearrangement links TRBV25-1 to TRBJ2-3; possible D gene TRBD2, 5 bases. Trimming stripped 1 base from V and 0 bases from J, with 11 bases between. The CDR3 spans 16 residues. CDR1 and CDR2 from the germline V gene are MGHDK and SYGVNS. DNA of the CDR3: TGTGCCAGCAGTGAATCACGGGAAACTAGCACAGATACGCAGTATTTT. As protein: CASSESRETSTDTQYF.

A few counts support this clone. The CDR3 here is CASVSGQNYEQYF. DNA of the CDR3: TGTGCCAGTGTTTCGGGACAGAACTACGAGCAGTACTTC. The chain links TRBV19 to TRBJ2-7, with 7 bases that match TRBD1. The CDR3 runs to 13 residues. Germline CDR1 reads LNHDA; CDR2 reads SQIVND (reference sequence). With 8 bases clipped from V and 3 bases from J, the junction kept 7 bases outside the gene matches.

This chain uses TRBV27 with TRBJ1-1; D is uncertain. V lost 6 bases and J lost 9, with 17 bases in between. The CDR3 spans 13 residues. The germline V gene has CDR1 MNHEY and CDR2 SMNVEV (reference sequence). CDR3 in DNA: TGTGCCAGCAGCGAACCGGGCCCCGTCAAAGCTTTCTTT. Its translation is CASSEPGPVKAFF.

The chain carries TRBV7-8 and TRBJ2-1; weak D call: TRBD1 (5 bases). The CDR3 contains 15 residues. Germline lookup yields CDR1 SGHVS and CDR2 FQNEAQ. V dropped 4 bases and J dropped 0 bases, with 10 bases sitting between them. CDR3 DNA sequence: TGTGCCAGCAGCTCCCAGGGTTTCTCCTACAATGAGCAGTTCTTC. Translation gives CASSSQGFSYNEQFF. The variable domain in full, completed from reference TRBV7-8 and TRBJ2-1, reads GAGVSQSPRYKVAKRGQDVALRCDPISGHVSLFWYQQALGQGPEFLTYFQNEAQLDKSGLPSDRFFAERPEGSVSTLKIQRTQQEDSAVYLCASSSQGFSYNEQFFGPGTRLTVL.

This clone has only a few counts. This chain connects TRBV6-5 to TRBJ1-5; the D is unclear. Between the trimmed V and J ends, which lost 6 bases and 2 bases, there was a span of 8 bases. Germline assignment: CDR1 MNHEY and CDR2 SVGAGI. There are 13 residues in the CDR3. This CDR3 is CASSDKGNQPQHF. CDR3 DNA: TGTGCCAGCAGCGACAAAGGCAATCAGCCCCAGCATTTT.

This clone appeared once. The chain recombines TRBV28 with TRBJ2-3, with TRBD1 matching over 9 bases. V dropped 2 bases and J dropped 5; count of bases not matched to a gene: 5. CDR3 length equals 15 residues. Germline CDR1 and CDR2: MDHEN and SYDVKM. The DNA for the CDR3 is TGTGCCAGCAGTTTACCGGGACAGGGAAGAGATACGCAGTATTTT. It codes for CASSLPGQGRDTQYF.

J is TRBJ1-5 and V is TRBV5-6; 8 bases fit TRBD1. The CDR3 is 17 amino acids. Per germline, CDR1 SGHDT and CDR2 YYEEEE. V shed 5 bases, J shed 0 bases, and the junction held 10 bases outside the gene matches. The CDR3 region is CASSSDREHNSNQPQHF. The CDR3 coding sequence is TGTGCCAGCAGTTCGGACAGGGAACATAATAGCAATCAGCCCCAGCATTTT.

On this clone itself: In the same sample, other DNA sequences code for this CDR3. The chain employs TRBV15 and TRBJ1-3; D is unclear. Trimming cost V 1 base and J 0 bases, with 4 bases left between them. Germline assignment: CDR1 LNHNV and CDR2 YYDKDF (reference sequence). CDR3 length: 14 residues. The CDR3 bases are TGTGCCACCAGCAGAGCAGGCTCTGGAAACACCATATATTTT. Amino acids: CATSRAGSGNTIYF.

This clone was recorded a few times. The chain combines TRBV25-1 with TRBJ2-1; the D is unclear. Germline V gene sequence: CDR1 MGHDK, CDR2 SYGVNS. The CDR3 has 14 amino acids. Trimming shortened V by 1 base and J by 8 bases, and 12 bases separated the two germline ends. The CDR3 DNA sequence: TGTGCCAGCAGTGAATCCCCTCGCATCGATGAGCAGTTCTTC. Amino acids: CASSESPRIDEQFF. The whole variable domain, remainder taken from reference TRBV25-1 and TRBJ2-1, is EADIYQTPRYLVIGTGKKITLECSQTMGHDKMYWYQQDPGMELHLIHYSYGVNSTEKGDLSSESTVSRIRTEHFPLTLESARPSHTSQYLCASSESPRIDEQFFGPGTRLTVL.

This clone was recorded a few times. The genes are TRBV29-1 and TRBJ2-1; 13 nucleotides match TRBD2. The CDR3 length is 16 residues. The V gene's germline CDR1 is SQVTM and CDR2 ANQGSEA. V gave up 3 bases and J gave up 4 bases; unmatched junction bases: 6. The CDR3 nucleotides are TGCAGCGTTGACCCGACTAGCGGGGGGTCTTACAATGAGCAGTTCTTC. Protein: CSVDPTSGGSYNEQFF.

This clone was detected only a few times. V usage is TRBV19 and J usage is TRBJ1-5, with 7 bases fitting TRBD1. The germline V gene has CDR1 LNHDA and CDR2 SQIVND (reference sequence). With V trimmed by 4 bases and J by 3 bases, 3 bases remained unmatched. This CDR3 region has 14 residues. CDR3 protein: CASSRQGNNQPQHF. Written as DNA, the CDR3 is TGTGCCAGTAGTAGACAGGGTAACAATCAGCCCCAGCATTTT. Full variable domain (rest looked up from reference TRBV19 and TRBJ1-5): DGGITQSPKYLFRKEGQNVTLSCEQNLNHDAMYWYRQDPGQGLRLIYYSQIVNDFQKGDIAEGYSVSREKKESFPLTVTSAQKNPTAFYLCASSRQGNNQPQHFGDGTRLSIL.

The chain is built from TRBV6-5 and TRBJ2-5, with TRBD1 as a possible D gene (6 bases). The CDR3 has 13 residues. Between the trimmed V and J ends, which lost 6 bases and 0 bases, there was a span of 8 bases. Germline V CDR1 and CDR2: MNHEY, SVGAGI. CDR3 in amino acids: CASSGDNQETQYF. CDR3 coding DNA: TGTGCCAGCAGCGGGGACAACCAAGAGACCCAGTACTTC.

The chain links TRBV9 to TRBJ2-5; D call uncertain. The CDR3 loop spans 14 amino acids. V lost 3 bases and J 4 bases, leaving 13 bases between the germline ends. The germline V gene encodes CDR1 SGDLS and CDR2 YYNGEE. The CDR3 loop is CASSASTTRETQYF. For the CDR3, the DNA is TGTGCCAGCAGCGCCTCCACGACACGAGAGACCCAGTACTTC.